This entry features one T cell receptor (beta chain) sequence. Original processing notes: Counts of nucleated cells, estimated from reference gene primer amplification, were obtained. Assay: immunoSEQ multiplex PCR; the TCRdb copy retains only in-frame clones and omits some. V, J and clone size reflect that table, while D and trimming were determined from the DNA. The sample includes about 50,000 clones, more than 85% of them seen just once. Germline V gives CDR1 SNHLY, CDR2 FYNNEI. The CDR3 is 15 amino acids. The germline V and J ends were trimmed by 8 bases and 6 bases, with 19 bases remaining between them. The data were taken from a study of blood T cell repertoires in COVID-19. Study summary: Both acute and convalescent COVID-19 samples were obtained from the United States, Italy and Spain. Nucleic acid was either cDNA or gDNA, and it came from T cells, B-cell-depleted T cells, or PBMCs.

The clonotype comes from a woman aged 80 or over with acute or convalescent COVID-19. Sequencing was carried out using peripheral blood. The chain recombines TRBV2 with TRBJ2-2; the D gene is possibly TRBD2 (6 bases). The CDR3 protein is CASCRGRGGAGELFF. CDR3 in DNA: TGTGCCAGCTGCCGAGGGCGGGGAGGTGCCGGGGAGCTGTTTTTT.